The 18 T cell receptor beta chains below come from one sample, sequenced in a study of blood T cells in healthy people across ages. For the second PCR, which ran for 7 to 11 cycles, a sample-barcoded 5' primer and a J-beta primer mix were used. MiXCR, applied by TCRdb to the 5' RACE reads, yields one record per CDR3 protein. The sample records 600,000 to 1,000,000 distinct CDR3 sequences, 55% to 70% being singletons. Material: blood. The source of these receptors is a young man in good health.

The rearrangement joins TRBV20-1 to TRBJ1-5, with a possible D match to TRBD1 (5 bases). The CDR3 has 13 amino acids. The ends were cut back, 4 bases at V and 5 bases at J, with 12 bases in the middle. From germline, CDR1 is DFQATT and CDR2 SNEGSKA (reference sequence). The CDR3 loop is CSANEGPHQPQHF. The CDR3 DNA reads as TGCAGTGCTAATGAGGGACCCCATCAGCCCCAGCATTTT.

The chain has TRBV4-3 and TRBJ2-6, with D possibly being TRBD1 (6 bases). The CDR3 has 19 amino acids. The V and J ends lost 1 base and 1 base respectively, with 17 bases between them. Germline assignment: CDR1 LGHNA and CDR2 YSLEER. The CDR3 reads CASSQVMQGHRSGANVLTF. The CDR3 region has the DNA TGCGCCAGCAGCCAAGTGATGCAGGGGCATCGGTCTGGGGCCAACGTCCTGACTTTC.

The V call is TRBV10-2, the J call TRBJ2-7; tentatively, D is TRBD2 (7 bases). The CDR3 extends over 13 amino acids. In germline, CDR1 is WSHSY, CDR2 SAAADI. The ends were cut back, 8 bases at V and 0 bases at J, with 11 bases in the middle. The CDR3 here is CASGRGPSYEQYF. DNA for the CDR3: TGCGCCAGCGGGCGGGGGCCCTCCTACGAGCAGTACTTC.

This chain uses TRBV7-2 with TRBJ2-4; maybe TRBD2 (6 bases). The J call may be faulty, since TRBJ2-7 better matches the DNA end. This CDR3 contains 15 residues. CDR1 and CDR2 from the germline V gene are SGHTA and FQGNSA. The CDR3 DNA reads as TGTGCCAGCAGCTTAGGTCCAGGGAGGAACTACGAGCAGTACTTC. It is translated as CASSLGPGRNYEQYF.

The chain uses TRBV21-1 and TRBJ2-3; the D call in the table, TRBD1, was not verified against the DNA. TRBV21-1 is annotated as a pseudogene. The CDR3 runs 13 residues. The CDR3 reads CASHSPGSDTQYF. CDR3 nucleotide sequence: TGTGCCAGCCATTCACCGGGGTCAGATACGCAGTATTTT.

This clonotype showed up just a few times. The CDR3 DNA reads TGTGCCAGCAGCTTGACGACAGTCGGCTACACCTTC. Its protein product is CASSLTTVGYTF. The chain couples TRBV5-8 to TRBJ1-2, with a tentative D call TRBD1 (5 bases). Germline lookup yields CDR1 SGHTS and CDR2 YDEGEE. This CDR3 has 12 residues. V lost 1 base, J lost 8 bases, and 9 bases lay in between.

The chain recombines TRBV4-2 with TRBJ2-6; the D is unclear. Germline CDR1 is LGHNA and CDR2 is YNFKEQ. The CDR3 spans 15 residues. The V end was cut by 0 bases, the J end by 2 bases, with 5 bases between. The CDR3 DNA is TGTGCCAGCAGCCAAGAGGGTCCTGGGGCCAACGTCCTGACTTTC. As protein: CASSQEGPGANVLTF.

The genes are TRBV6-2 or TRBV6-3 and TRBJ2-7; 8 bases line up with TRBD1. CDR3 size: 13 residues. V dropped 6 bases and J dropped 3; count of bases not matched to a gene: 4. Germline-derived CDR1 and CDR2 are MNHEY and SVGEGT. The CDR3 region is CASRSGQGYEQYF. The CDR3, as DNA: TGTGCCAGCAGGTCCGGACAGGGCTACGAGCAGTACTTC.

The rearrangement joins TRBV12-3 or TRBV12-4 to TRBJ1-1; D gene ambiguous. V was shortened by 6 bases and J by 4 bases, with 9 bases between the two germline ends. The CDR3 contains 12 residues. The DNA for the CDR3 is TGTGCCAGCAGGGCACCTCGCACTGAAGCTTTCTTT. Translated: CASRAPRTEAFF.

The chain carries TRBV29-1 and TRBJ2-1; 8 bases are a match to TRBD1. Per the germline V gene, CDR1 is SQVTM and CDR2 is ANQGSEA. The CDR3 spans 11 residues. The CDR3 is CAGQGNYEQFF. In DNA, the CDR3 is TGCGCCGGACAGGGAAACTACGAGCAGTTCTTC.

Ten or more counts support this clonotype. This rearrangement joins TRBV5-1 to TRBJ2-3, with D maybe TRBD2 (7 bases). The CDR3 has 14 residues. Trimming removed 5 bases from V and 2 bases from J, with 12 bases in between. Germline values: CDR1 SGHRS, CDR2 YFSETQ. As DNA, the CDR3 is TGCGCCAGCAGAACGGGGGGCCTCACAGATACGCAGTATTTT. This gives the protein CASRTGGLTDTQYF.

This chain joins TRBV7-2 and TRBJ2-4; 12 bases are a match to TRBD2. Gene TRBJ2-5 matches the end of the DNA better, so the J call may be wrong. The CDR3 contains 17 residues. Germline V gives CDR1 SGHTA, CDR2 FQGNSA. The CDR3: CASSLTSGGQNQETQYF. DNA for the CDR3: TGTGCCAGCAGCTTAACTAGCGGGGGGCAAAATCAAGAGACCCAGTACTTC.

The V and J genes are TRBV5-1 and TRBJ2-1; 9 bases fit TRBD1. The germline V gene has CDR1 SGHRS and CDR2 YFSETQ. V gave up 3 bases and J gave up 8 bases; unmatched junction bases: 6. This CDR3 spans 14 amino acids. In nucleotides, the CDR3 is TGCGCCAGCAGCTACCGACAGGGGGGCTATGAGCAGTTCTTC. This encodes CASSYRQGGYEQFF.

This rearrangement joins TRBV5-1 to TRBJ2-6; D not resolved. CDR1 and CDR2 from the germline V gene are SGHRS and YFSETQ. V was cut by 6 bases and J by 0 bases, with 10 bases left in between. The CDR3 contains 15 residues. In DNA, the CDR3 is TGCGCCAGCACCCCCGGGCCCTCTGGGGCCAACGTCCTGACTTTC. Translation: CASTPGPSGANVLTF.

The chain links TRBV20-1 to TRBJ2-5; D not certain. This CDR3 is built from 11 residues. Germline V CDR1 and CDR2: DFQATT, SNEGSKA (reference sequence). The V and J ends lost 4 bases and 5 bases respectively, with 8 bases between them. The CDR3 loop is CSATPAETQYF. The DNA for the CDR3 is TGCAGTGCTACCCCAGCGGAGACCCAGTACTTC.

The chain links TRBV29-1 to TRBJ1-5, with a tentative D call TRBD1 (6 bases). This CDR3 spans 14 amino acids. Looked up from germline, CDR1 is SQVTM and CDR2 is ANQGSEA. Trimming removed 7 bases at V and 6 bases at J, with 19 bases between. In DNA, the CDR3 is TGCAGCGGGAGGGGGATCCGGGTAGGTCAGCCCCAGCATTTT. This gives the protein CSGRGIRVGQPQHF. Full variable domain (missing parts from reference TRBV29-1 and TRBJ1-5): SAVISQKPSRDICQRGTSLTIQCQVDSQVTMMFWYRQQPGQSLTLIATANQGSEATYESGFVIDKFPISRPNLTFSTLTVSNMSPEDSSIYLCSGRGIRVGQPQHFGDGTRLSIL.

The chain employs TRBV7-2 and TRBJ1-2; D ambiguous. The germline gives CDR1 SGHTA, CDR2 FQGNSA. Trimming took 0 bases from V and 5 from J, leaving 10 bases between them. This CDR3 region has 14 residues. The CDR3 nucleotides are TGTGCCAGCAGCTTAGCACAGCCCTTTTATGGCTACACCTTC. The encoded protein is CASSLAQPFYGYTF.

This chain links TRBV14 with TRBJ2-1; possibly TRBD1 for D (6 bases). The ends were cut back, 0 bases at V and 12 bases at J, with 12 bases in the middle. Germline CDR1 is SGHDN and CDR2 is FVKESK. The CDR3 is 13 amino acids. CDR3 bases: TGTGCCAGCAGCCAAGAGACAGGCTTGGCGCAGTTCTTC. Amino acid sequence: CASSQETGLAQFF.